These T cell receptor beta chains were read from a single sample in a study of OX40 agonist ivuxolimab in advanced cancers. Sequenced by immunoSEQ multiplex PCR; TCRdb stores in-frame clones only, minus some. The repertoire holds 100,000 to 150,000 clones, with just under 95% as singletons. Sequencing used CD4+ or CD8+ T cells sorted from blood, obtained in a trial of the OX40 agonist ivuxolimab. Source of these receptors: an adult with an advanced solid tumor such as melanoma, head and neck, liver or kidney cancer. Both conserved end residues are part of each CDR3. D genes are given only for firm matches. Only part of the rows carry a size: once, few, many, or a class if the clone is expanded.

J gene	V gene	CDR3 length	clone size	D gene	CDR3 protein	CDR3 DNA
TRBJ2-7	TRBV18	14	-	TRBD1	CASSPPGQLYEQYF	TGTGCCAGCTCACCACCGGGACAGCTCTACGAGCAGTACTTC
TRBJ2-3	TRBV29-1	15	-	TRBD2	CSVKLAGGYTDTQYF	TGCAGCGTTAAACTAGCGGGGGGGTACACAGATACGCAGTATTTT
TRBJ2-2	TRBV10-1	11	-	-	CASGNTGELFF	TGCGCCAGCGGGAACACCGGGGAGCTGTTTTTT
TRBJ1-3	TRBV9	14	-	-	CASSRGPSGNTIYF	TGTGCCAGCAGTCGGGGGCCTTCTGGAAACACCATATATTTT
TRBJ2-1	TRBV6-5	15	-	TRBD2	CASSLLAGGTNEQFF	TGTGCCAGCAGCCTATTAGCGGGGGGGACAAATGAGCAGTTCTTC
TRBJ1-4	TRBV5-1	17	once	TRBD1	CASSSPRDRGPGEKLFF	TGCGCCAGCAGCTCCCCGAGGGACAGGGGGCCGGGTGAAAAACTGTTTTTT
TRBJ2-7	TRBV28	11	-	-	CASSQTYEQYF	TGTGCCAGCAGCCAAACCTACGAGCAGTACTTC
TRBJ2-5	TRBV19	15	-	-	CARYRSLVGQETQYF	TGTGCCAGATATCGTTCCTTAGTGGGCCAAGAGACCCAGTACTTC
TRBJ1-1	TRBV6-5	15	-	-	CASSYSTHRSTEAFF	TGTGCCAGCAGTTACTCAACCCACAGGAGCACTGAAGCTTTCTTT
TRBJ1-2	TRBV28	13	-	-	CASSSPGGYGYTF	TGTGCCAGCAGTTCCCCCGGCGGCTATGGCTACACCTTC
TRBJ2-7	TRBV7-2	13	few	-	CASSFSLAYEQYF	TGTGCCAGCAGCTTTTCCCTTGCCTACGAGCAGTACTTC
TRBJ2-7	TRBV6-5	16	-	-	CASSYSRGKGAYEQYF	TGTGCCAGCAGTTACTCGAGAGGAAAAGGGGCCTACGAGCAGTACTTC
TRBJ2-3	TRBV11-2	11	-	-	CASSLGGTQYF	TGTGCCAGCAGCTTAGGGGGTACGCAGTATTTT
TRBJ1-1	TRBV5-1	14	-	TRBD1	CASTRDSLNTEAFF	TGCGCCAGCACCCGGGACAGCCTGAACACTGAAGCTTTCTTT
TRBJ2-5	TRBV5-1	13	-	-	CASSLGSKETQYF	TGCGCCAGCAGCCTAGGGAGTAAAGAGACCCAGTACTTC
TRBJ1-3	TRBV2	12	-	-	CASSQDGNTIYF	TGTGCCAGCAGTCAAGACGGAAACACCATATATTTT
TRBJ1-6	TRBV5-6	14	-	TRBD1	CASSPGTGNSPLHF	TGTGCCAGCAGCCCCGGGACAGGGAATTCACCCCTCCACTTT
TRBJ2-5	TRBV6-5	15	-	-	CASSYAEGVSETQYF	TGTGCCAGCAGTTACGCCGAGGGGGTGAGCGAGACCCAGTACTTC
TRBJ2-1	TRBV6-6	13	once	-	CASARYSYNEQFF	TGTGCCAGCGCTAGGTACTCCTACAATGAGCAGTTCTTC
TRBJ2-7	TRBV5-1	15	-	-	CASSGTGQRPYEQYF	TGCGCCAGCAGCGGAACCGGGCAAAGGCCCTACGAGCAGTACTTC
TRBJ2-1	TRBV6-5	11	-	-	CASRLYNEQFF	TGTGCCAGCAGGCTCTACAATGAGCAGTTCTTC
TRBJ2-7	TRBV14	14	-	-	CASSQERDSYEQYF	TGTGCCAGCAGCCAAGAACGGGATTCCTACGAGCAGTACTTC
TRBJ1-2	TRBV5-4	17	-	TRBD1	CASSPPLGQYPSYGYTF	TGTGCCAGCAGCCCTCCCCTGGGACAGTACCCTAGCTATGGCTACACCTTC
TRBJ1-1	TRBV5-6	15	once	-	CASSRRDLPNTEAFF	TGTGCCAGCAGCCGGAGGGACTTACCGAACACTGAAGCTTTCTTT
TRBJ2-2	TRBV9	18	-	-	CASSSRLRAAANTGELFF	TGTGCCAGCAGCTCCAGACTACGGGCAGCTGCGAACACCGGGGAGCTGTTTTTT
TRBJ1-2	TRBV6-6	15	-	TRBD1	CASSYLGQGGYGYTF	TGTGCCAGCAGTTACCTCGGACAGGGCGGGTATGGCTACACCTTC
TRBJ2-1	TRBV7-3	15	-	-	CASSLAPHLYNEQFF	TGTGCCAGCAGCTTAGCCCCACACCTTTACAATGAGCAGTTCTTC
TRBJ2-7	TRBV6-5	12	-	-	CANGPGYYEQYF	TGTGCCAATGGGCCCGGATACTACGAGCAGTACTTC
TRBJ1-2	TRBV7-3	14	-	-	CASSPRATNYGYTF	TGTGCCAGCAGCCCACGAGCCACTAACTATGGCTACACCTTC
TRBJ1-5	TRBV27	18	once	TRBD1	CASSLGQGMGLSNQPQHF	TGTGCCAGCAGCCTGGGACAGGGGATGGGGCTTAGCAATCAGCCCCAGCATTTT
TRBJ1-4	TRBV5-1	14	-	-	CASSLGQINEKLFF	TGCGCCAGCAGCTTGGGACAGATCAATGAAAAACTGTTTTTT
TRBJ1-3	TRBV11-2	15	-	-	CASSPGLSSGNTIYF	TGTGCCAGCAGCCCGGGTCTGAGCTCTGGAAACACCATATATTTT
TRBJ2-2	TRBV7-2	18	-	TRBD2	CASSLEAGLAGATGELFF	TGTGCCAGCAGCTTAGAGGCGGGTCTAGCGGGAGCAACCGGGGAGCTGTTTTTT
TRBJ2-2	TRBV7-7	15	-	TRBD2	CASSLAGLGTGELFF	TGTGCCAGCAGCTTAGCGGGACTAGGAACCGGGGAGCTGTTTTTT
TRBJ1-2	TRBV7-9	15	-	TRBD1	CASSFYGRGHLGYTF	TGTGCCAGCAGCTTTTATGGCAGGGGGCATCTTGGCTACACCTTC
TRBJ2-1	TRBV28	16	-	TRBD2	CASSLLSGVSYNEQFF	TGTGCCAGCAGTTTATTGAGCGGGGTCTCCTACAATGAGCAGTTCTTC
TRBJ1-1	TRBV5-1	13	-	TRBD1	CASSAGQGTEAFF	TGCGCCAGCAGCGCAGGACAGGGCACTGAAGCTTTCTTT
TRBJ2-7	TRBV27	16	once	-	CASSLFTGLGSYEQYF	TGTGCCAGCAGTTTATTTACCGGGTTAGGATCCTACGAGCAGTACTTC
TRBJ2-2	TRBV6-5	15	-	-	CASITGTLNTGELFF	TGTGCCAGCATTACGGGGACACTAAACACCGGGGAGCTGTTTTTT
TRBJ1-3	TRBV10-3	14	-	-	CAISEIGSGNTIYF	TGTGCCATCAGTGAGATTGGCTCTGGAAACACCATATATTTT
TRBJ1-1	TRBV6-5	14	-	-	CASSYSGVRAEAFF	TGTGCCAGCAGTTACTCGGGGGTGAGAGCTGAAGCTTTCTTT
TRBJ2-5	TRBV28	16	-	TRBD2	CASTGLAGGPGETQYF	TGTGCCAGCACGGGGCTAGCGGGGGGGCCAGGAGAGACCCAGTACTTC
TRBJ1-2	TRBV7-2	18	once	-	CASSLGISRRYPNYGYTF	TGTGCCAGCAGCTTAGGAATCAGCAGGCGCTACCCAAACTATGGCTACACCTTC
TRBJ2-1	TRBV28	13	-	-	CASHVGGQWEQFF	TGTGCCAGTCATGTGGGGGGACAATGGGAGCAGTTCTTC
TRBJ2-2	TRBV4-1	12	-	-	CASSRRPGELFF	TGCGCCAGCAGCAGACGGCCCGGGGAGCTGTTTTTT
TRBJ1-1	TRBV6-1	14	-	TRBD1	CASSNDRGSTEAFF	TGTGCCAGCAGCAATGACAGGGGTAGCACTGAAGCTTTCTTT
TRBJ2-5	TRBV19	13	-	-	CASSTARGETQYF	TGTGCCAGTAGTACAGCAAGGGGGGAGACCCAGTACTTC
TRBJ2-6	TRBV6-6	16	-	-	CASSYSTGAGANVLTF	TGTGCCAGCAGTTACTCAACAGGAGCGGGGGCCAACGTCCTGACTTTC
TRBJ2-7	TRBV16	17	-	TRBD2	CASSPQILAGGSYEQYF	TGTGCCAGCAGCCCCCAGATCTTAGCGGGAGGGTCCTACGAGCAGTACTTC
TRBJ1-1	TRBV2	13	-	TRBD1	CASSQDRGTEAFF	TGTGCCAGCAGCCAGGACAGGGGGACTGAAGCTTTCTTT
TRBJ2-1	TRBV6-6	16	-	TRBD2	CASSYSGTSGYNEQFF	TGTGCCAGCAGTTACTCAGGGACTAGCGGTTACAATGAGCAGTTCTTC
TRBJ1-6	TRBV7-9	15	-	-	CASSSSTATNSPLHF	TGTGCCAGCAGCTCGTCGACGGCAACTAATTCACCCCTCCACTTT